These T cell receptor beta chains were read from a single sample in a study of blood T cell repertoires in COVID-19. Sequenced by immunoSEQ multiplex PCR; TCRdb stores in-frame clones only, minus some. The sample carries 300,000 to 400,000 clones, more than 80% recorded once. The sample taken for sequencing was peripheral blood. The source is a woman aged 25 to 39 with COVID-19, enrolled during active disease. Each CDR3 is given with its conserved first and last residue. The order of the fields is J gene, D gene, V gene, clone size, CDR3 protein, CDR3 DNA. A D gene is named only where the DNA matches it firmly. The size field is filled for only some rows; it gives once, few, many or a size class.

>TRBJ2-3|TRBD1|TRBV13|NA
CASSFRQGSKGYTQYF
TGTGCCAGCAGCTTTCGACAGGGGTCCAAGGGGTATACGCAGTATTTT
>TRBJ1-5|TRBD1|TRBV7-9|few
CASSFGQGYSNQPQHF
TGTGCCAGCAGTTTCGGACAGGGGTATAGCAATCAGCCCCAGCATTTT
>TRBJ2-2|NA|TRBV5-6|NA
CASSLGQRNTGELFF
TGTGCCAGCAGCTTGGGACAGAGAAACACCGGGGAGCTGTTTTTT
>TRBJ2-5|NA|TRBV24-1|NA
CATSPRGLGETQYF
TGTGCCACCAGTCCCAGGGGTTTAGGGGAGACCCAGTACTTC
>TRBJ2-7|TRBD2|TRBV6-5|NA
CASRTSGGASHEQYF
TGTGCCAGCAGGACCAGCGGGGGGGCCAGCCACGAGCAGTACTTC
>TRBJ1-1|NA|TRBV13|NA
CASSLERGTEAFF
TGTGCCAGCAGCTTAGAAAGAGGTACTGAAGCTTTCTTT
>TRBJ1-2|NA|TRBV9|NA
CASSDRDFGF
TGTGCCAGCAGCGACCGGGACTTTGGCTTC
>TRBJ2-1|NA|TRBV9|NA
CASSASPLVRLAAYNEQFF
TGTGCCAGCAGCGCGAGCCCTTTAGTCCGGCTAGCTGCCTACAATGAGCAGTTCTTC
>TRBJ2-3|TRBD1|TRBV9|NA
CASSAHRGQSTDTQYF
TGTGCCAGCAGCGCCCACAGGGGGCAAAGCACAGATACGCAGTATTTT
>TRBJ2-7|TRBD2|TRBV7-2|NA
CASSSTSGGAYEQYF
TGTGCCAGCAGCTCTACTAGCGGGGGGGCCTACGAGCAGTACTTC
>TRBJ2-1|NA|TRBV7-6|NA
CASSLDIRVVGNEQFF
TGTGCCAGCAGCTTAGATATCAGGGTGGTAGGCAATGAGCAGTTCTTC
>TRBJ2-2|TRBD1|TRBV11-3|NA
CASIGTGGTGELFF
TGTGCCAGCATTGGGACAGGGGGCACCGGGGAGCTGTTTTTT
>TRBJ1-2|NA|TRBV11-2|NA
CASSLDLGRPMGGYTF
TGTGCCAGCAGCTTAGATCTCGGGAGACCTATGGGTGGCTACACCTTC
>TRBJ1-1|NA|TRBV7-6|NA
CASSLRGGLVDTEAFF
TGTGCCAGCAGCCTGCGGGGGGGGTTGGTGGACACTGAAGCTTTCTTT
>TRBJ2-1|TRBD2|TRBV10-2|NA
CASRRAGGTDEQFF
TGCGCCAGCAGAAGAGCGGGGGGTACAGATGAGCAGTTCTTC
>TRBJ2-1|NA|TRBV20-1|NA
CSARPYNEQFF
TGCAGTGCTAGACCGTACAATGAGCAGTTCTTC
>TRBJ1-4|TRBD1|TRBV5-1|NA
CASSPNPGGASEGEKLFF
TGCGCCAGCAGCCCCAACCCAGGGGGCGCGTCCGAGGGTGAAAAACTGTTTTTT
>TRBJ1-1|NA|TRBV6-4|few
CASNPDGAPTSEAFF
TGTGCCAGCAACCCCGACGGAGCACCTACCTCAGAAGCTTTCTTT
>TRBJ1-3|TRBD1|TRBV5-4|NA
CASSYGQGAFGNTIYF
TGTGCCAGCAGCTACGGACAGGGGGCTTTTGGAAACACCATATATTTT
>TRBJ1-4|NA|TRBV6-2/TRBV6-3|NA
CASSRPRRNGNEKLFF
TGTGCCAGCAGCCGACCCCGACGAAACGGGAATGAAAAACTGTTTTTT
>TRBJ1-3|NA|TRBV4-3|NA
CASSQVPGQSSSGNTIYF
TGCGCCAGCAGCCAAGTACCTGGACAGTCCAGCTCTGGAAACACCATATATTTT
>TRBJ1-1|TRBD1|TRBV5-5|NA
CASSLAGGVLRTEAFF
TGTGCCAGCAGCTTGGCAGGGGGCGTGTTGCGCACTGAAGCTTTCTTT
>TRBJ2-2|NA|TRBV4-1|NA
CASSQGVPGANTGELFF
TGCGCCAGCAGCCAAGGGGTTCCGGGGGCGAACACCGGGGAGCTGTTTTTT
>TRBJ1-5|NA|TRBV19|few
CASSHSNQPQHF
TGTGCCAGTAGCCATAGCAATCAGCCCCAGCATTTT
>TRBJ2-5|TRBD2|TRBV24-1|NA
CATSDWATGTSGTHQETQYF
TGTGCCACCAGTGATTGGGCAACCGGGACTAGCGGGACGCACCAAGAGACCCAGTACTTC
>TRBJ1-5|NA|TRBV9|few
CASGQISNQPQHF
TGTGCCAGCGGACAGATAAGCAATCAGCCCCAGCATTTT
>TRBJ2-7|TRBD1|TRBV27|NA
CASSLSIRDRVQYEQYF
TGTGCCAGCAGTTTATCGATAAGGGACAGGGTACAATACGAGCAGTACTTC
>TRBJ1-2|TRBD1|TRBV27|NA
CASSSLGQGPNSGYTF
TGTGCCAGCAGTTCCCTCGGACAGGGGCCTAATTCAGGCTACACCTTC
>TRBJ2-3|TRBD2|TRBV30|NA
CAWSPGLAGALQYF
TGTGCCTGGAGTCCGGGACTAGCGGGAGCACTCCAGTATTTT
>TRBJ2-5|TRBD1|TRBV12-3/TRBV12-4|NA
CASRPTGEETQYF
TGTGCCAGCAGACCAACAGGGGAAGAGACCCAGTACTTC
>TRBJ1-6|TRBD1|TRBV7-9|NA
CASSSNRGRALHF
TGTGCCAGCAGCTCAAACAGGGGCCGGGCCCTCCACTTT